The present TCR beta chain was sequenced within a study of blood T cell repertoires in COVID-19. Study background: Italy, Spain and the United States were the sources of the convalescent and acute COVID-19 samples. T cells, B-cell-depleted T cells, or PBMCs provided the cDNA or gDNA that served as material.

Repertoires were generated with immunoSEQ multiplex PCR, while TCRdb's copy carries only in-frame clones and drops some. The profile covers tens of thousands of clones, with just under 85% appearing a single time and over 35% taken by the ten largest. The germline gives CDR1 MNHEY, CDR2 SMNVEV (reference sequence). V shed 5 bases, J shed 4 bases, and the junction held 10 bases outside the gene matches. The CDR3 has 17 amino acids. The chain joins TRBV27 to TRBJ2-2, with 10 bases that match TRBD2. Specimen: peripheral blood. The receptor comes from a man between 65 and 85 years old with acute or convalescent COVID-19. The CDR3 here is CASSPTLLAGVTGELFF. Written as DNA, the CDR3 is TGTGCCAGCAGTCCTACCCTCCTAGCGGGGGTCACCGGGGAGCTGTTTTTT.